This TCR beta chain came from a study of lymphopenia after photon versus proton radiotherapy. The CDR3 is 10 amino acids. The germline gives CDR1 SQVTM, CDR2 ANQGSEA. V shed 7 bases, J shed 8 bases, and the junction held 4 bases outside the gene matches. Repertoires were generated with immunoSEQ multiplex PCR, while TCRdb's copy carries only in-frame clones and drops some. The sample lists 29,000 or so clones; approximately 87% were seen once. This TCR came from a woman aged 60 to 75 with cholangiocarcinoma. Some clones in this sample may be carry-over from other donors' samples. The sequences come from peripheral blood, collected from a patient treated with proton-based radiotherapy. The V call is TRBV29-1, the J call TRBJ1-2, with 7 bases identical to TRBD1. The CDR3 DNA sequence: TGCAGCGCTCAGGGGGAGGGCTACACCTTC. It specifies CSAQGEGYTF.